Ten or more counts support the clone carrying this T cell receptor (beta chain). The antigen remains unidentified. This specimen comes from a study of T cells in Graves' hyperthyroidism and ophthalmopathy. Whole-study findings and limits: Blood held most thyroid clonotypes expanded above 0.001 frequency. Patients with ophthalmopathy were separated from those with stable hyperthyroidism by a 13 V-J model.

The hyperthyroidism patients had all been newly diagnosed, and their disease duration was under 2 months. Their ages ranged from 18 to 65 years. Source material for PBMCs was less than 12 ml fresh peripheral blood. Amplification of TCR beta CDR3 regions was performed using RNA transcripts as template. First-round RT-PCR with HTBI primers amplified the TCR CDR3 region. TCRdb passed the multiplex PCR reads through MiXCR, listing each CDR3 protein once. The table shows around 300,000 distinct CDR3 sequences, with 20% to 30% occurring only once. This TCR derives from a man aged 40-49 years with Graves' hyperthyroidism that later progressed to Graves' ophthalmopathy. Sequenced material: blood.

The CDR3 region is CSVIPWPGTQETQYF. CDR3 nucleotide sequence: TGCAGCGTCATACCTTGGCCGGGAACCCAAGAGACCCAGTACTTC. The chain joins TRBV29-1 to TRBJ2-5; TRBD2 is a possible D gene (5 bases). Germline assignment: CDR1 SQVTM and CDR2 ANQGSEA. Trimming removed 6 bases from V and 1 base from J, with 18 bases in between. The CDR3 is made up of 15 amino acids. Together with reference TRBV29-1 and TRBJ2-5, the CDR3 gives the full variable domain: SAVISQKPSRDICQRGTSLTIQCQVDSQVTMMFWYRQQPGQSLTLIATANQGSEATYESGFVIDKFPISRPNLTFSTLTVSNMSPEDSSIYLCSVIPWPGTQETQYFGPGTRLLVL.